This T cell receptor (beta chain) was obtained from a study of blood T cell repertoires in COVID-19. Across the study: Samples taken during acute and convalescent COVID-19 were collected in the United States, Italy and Spain. T cells, B-cell-depleted T cells, or PBMCs provided the cDNA or gDNA that served as material.

Seattle researchers signed up patients amid active infection and tracked them longitudinally. The method was immunoSEQ multiplex PCR; TCRdb's version includes in-frame clones alone and lacks a portion of them. The sample records some 270,000 clones, approximately 84% being singletons. The germline gives CDR1 LNHDA, CDR2 SQIVND (reference sequence). The CDR3 length is 15 residues. Trimming removed 7 bases from V and 7 bases from J, with 17 bases in between. The sample consisted of peripheral blood. The receptor was derived from an older person with COVID-19, enrolled during active disease. This chain uses TRBV19 with TRBJ1-6, with D possibly matching TRBD1 (6 bases). DNA for the CDR3: TGTGCCAGTACCCTCTCAACAGGGTCAAATTCACCCCTCCACTTT. Translating gives CASTLSTGSNSPLHF. The variable domain in full, with the rest retrieved from reference TRBV19 and TRBJ1-6, is DGGITQSPKYLFRKEGQNVTLSCEQNLNHDAMYWYRQDPGQGLRLIYYSQIVNDFQKGDIAEGYSVSREKKESFPLTVTSAQKNPTAFYLCASTLSTGSNSPLHFGNGTRLTVT.